This TCR beta chain originates from a study of T cells after yellow fever vaccination. The CDR3 has 11 residues. Germline V lookup: CDR1 SGHTA, CDR2 FQGNSA. The V gene lost 4 bases and the J gene lost 5 bases, with 5 bases spanning the gap. Whole-study findings and limits: Abundant clonotypes from the bulk population could contaminate FACS-sorted repertoires. Most primary-vaccination clones reappeared after the booster (approximately 96% CD4, approximately 88% CD8). Weaker overall was a secondary response that nonetheless peaked faster, on day 5 versus 15.

A 5'RACE template-switching step, the method used to make TCR cDNA, added a universal primer site and UMIs. TCRdb reprocessed the 5' RACE reads via MiXCR and lists one record per CDR3 protein. The sample has hundreds of thousands of distinct CDR3 sequences, 6.2% seen once. Comment on this clonotype: Its antigen is not known.

Specimen: PBMCs, collected 5 days after the yellow fever booster vaccination. The source is a man aged 25 to 40 who received the YFV17D yellow fever vaccine. V usage is TRBV7-2 and J usage is TRBJ2-5; the D is unclear. CDR3 coding DNA: TGTACCAGCAGCTCCAGGGAGACCCAGTACTTC. Residues: CTSSSRETQYF.